Sequencing of this TCR beta chain was carried out in a study of cytotoxic CD8 clonotypes in ibrutinib-treated CLL. Study in general: Response samples were taken after a median of about 12 months on treatment, range 6 to 36.

Sequencing was performed with immunoSEQ multiplex PCR; in TCRdb, only in-frame clones are kept and a portion is missing. This table has around 300,000 clones, 70% to 80% appearing once. Notes on the study in general: In comparison with age-matched healthy donors, baseline clonality was higher and tracked circulating CD8+ T-cell counts.

The germline V gene encodes CDR1 MNHNS and CDR2 SASEGT. The J segment lost 5 bases and the V segment lost 6 bases, leaving 9 bases of the junction unmatched. CDR3 length: 14 amino acids. As regards this clone: Its antigen remains unknown.

The TCR sequence derives from a human donor with chronic lymphocytic leukemia. This sample comprised PBMCs, obtained before ibrutinib treatment. The chain is built from TRBV6-1 and TRBJ2-7, with 8 bases fitting TRBD1. The CDR3 DNA reads TGTGCCAGCAGAAAACGACAGGGGACCCACGAGCAGTACTTC. Translation gives CASRKRQGTHEQYF.